The 21 T cell receptor beta chains given below trace back to one sample, sequenced in a study of cytomegalovirus exposure and HLA in healthy donors. The PCR made use of 60 Vbeta and 13 Jbeta primers. The protocol was immunoSEQ multiplex PCR, while the TCRdb copy is restricted to in-frame clones and leaves out a portion. The sample includes approximately 190,000 clones, 80% to 85% of them seen just once. Material for sequencing was PBMCs. Source of these receptors: a man between 35 and 55 years old in good health and CMV-seropositive.

The V and J genes are TRBV11-2 and TRBJ1-2; the D is unclear. This CDR3 comprises 12 residues. Germline loops: CDR1 SGHAT, CDR2 FQNNGV. Deletions cut 0 bases from V and 9 bases from J, with 8 bases between. The CDR3 is CASSLEALRYTF. CDR3 bases: TGTGCCAGCAGCTTAGAAGCCCTGCGCTACACCTTC.

This chain uses TRBV5-1 with TRBJ2-2; the D gene is possibly TRBD2 (6 bases). V shed 0 bases and J shed 1 base, with 10 bases lying between them. The CDR3 runs 16 residues. The germline V gene encodes CDR1 SGHRS and CDR2 YFSETQ. Here the CDR3 reads CASSLGPSENTGELFF. As DNA, the CDR3 is TGCGCCAGCAGCTTGGGTCCTAGCGAGAACACCGGGGAGCTGTTTTTT. Drawing the rest from reference TRBV5-1 and TRBJ2-2, the complete variable domain is KAGVTQTPRYLIKTRGQQVTLSCSPISGHRSVSWYQQTPGQGLQFLFEYFSETQRNKGNFPGRFSGRQFSNSRSEMNVSTLELGDSALYLCASSLGPSENTGELFFGEGSRLTVL.

The table lists this clone with a count of one. The chain recombines TRBV5-1 with TRBJ2-3; TRBD2 aligns across 8 bases. The V gene end was trimmed by 4 bases and the J gene end by 2 bases; junction bases not matched to a gene: 15. Germline-derived CDR1 and CDR2 are SGHRS and YFSETQ. The CDR3 extends over 18 amino acids. In nucleotides, the CDR3 is TGCGCCAGCAGCCCGGGACTAGTACCCTCGCCGGACACAGATACGCAGTATTTT. Protein product: CASSPGLVPSPDTDTQYF.

The V and J genes are TRBV30 and TRBJ1-2; D is perhaps TRBD1 (5 bases). Germline CDR1 is GTSNPN and CDR2 is SVGIG (reference sequence). V was shortened by 6 bases and J by 5 bases, with 16 bases between the two germline ends. The CDR3 spans 13 residues. The CDR3: CACAPRQRYGYTF. As DNA, the CDR3 is TGTGCCTGTGCCCCTCGACAGAGATATGGCTACACCTTC.

The CDR3 spells CASSLSWSERGTQYF. As DNA, the CDR3 is TGTGCCAGCAGTTTATCGTGGAGTGAGCGGGGTACGCAGTATTTT. V usage is TRBV27 and J usage is TRBJ2-3; 7 bases are shared with TRBD2. With 0 bases clipped from V and 8 bases from J, the junction kept 8 bases outside the gene matches. The CDR3 totals 15 residues. Germline assignment: CDR1 MNHEY and CDR2 SMNVEV (reference sequence).

The CDR3 here is CASSAGGRVDGYTF. DNA of the CDR3: TGTGCCAGCAGCGCAGGTGGCAGGGTGGATGGCTACACCTTC. The genes are TRBV7-9 and TRBJ1-2, with D perhaps TRBD1 (5 bases). CDR1 SEHNR and CDR2 FQNEAQ come from the germline V gene (reference sequence). V was cut by 5 bases and J by 6 bases, with 16 bases left in between. The CDR3 loop spans 14 amino acids.

The rearrangement uses TRBV5-1 and TRBJ2-5, with D tentatively TRBD2 (5 bases). The DNA end is a closer match to TRBJ2-7, so the J assignment may be wrong. CDR1 is SGHRS, CDR2 YFSETQ, per germline. The CDR3 totals 13 residues. The CDR3 protein is CASSLGLAAEQYF. The CDR3 DNA reads TGCGCCAGCAGCTTGGGCCTAGCTGCCGAGCAGTACTTC.

A single count supports this clone. V gene TRBV28 combines with J gene TRBJ1-4; D remains ambiguous. The germline V and J ends were trimmed by 6 bases and 2 bases, with 13 bases remaining between them. Germline lookup yields CDR1 MDHEN and CDR2 SYDVKM. This CDR3 comprises 15 residues. CDR3 nucleotide sequence: TGTGCCAGCAGGCCACCGAGGAACACTAATGAAAAACTGTTTTTT. As protein: CASRPPRNTNEKLFF.

This chain joins TRBV5-1 and TRBJ1-2; 8 bases fit TRBD1. The ends lost 4 bases at V and 8 bases at J; junction bases unmatched: 7. This CDR3 region has 13 residues. Germline V gene sequence: CDR1 SGHRS, CDR2 YFSETQ. The CDR3 spells CASSPTGDAGYTF. DNA of the CDR3: TGCGCCAGCAGCCCGACAGGGGATGCAGGCTACACCTTC.

The chain couples TRBV30 to TRBJ2-1, with D possibly TRBD2 on 5 matching bases. Trimming took 2 bases from V and 6 from J, leaving 8 bases between them. The V gene's germline CDR1 is GTSNPN and CDR2 SVGIG (reference sequence). The CDR3 spans 12 residues. CDR3 protein: CAWSHEGNEQFF. In DNA form, the CDR3 reads TGTGCCTGGAGTCATGAGGGCAATGAGCAGTTCTTC.

A remark on this clone: Mismatch with germline at one junction end may stem from a read error. The chain links TRBV7-9 to TRBJ2-7, with TRBD1 as a possible D gene (5 bases). CDR1 is SEHNR, CDR2 FQNEAQ, per germline (reference sequence). The CDR3 extends over 13 amino acids. The CDR3: CSSRPTGTYEQYF. The CDR3 DNA sequence: TGTTCCAGCAGGCCTACAGGCACCTACGAGCAGTACTTC. Together with reference TRBV7-9 and TRBJ2-7, the CDR3 gives the full variable domain: DTGVSQNPRHKITKRGQNVTFRCDPISEHNRLYWYRQTLGQGPEFLTYFQNEAQLEKSRLLSDRFSAERPKGSFSTLEIQRTEQGDSAMYLCSSRPTGTYEQYFGPGTRLTVT.

This clone was detected ten times or more. The CDR3 protein is CASSLLAGVETQYF. The CDR3 nucleotides are TGTGCCAGCAGCTTACTAGCGGGGGTGGAGACCCAGTACTTC. The rearrangement links TRBV5-6 to TRBJ2-5, with 11 bases matching TRBD2. Germline V gene sequence: CDR1 SGHDT, CDR2 YYEEEE. The length of the CDR3 is 14 residues. Trimming cost V 2 bases and J 5 bases; bases outside gene matches: 2. Together with reference TRBV5-6 and TRBJ2-5, the CDR3 gives the full variable domain: DAGVTQSPTHLIKTRGQQVTLRCSPKSGHDTVSWYQQALGQGPQFIFQYYEEEERQRGNFPDRFSGHQFPNYSSELNVNALLLGDSALYLCASSLLAGVETQYFGPGTRLLVL.

The chain carries TRBV2 and TRBJ1-1; D possibly corresponds to TRBD1 (5 bases). V dropped 3 bases and J dropped 3 bases, with 8 bases sitting between them. The CDR3 extends over 13 amino acids. CDR1 is SNHLY, CDR2 FYNNEI, per germline. DNA of the CDR3: TGTGCCAGCAGTGATGGGGGGGACACTGAAGCTTTCTTT. It translates to CASSDGGDTEAFF.

The chain carries TRBV6-5 and TRBJ1-2; tentative D call: TRBD1 (6 bases). This CDR3 is 15 amino acids long. The V and J ends lost 0 bases and 4 bases respectively, with 12 bases between them. Germline CDR1 is MNHEY and CDR2 is SVGAGI. The CDR3 coding sequence is TGTGCCAGCAGTTACTCAACCGGGGACACCTATGGCTACACCTTC. It codes for CASSYSTGDTYGYTF.

The rearrangement links TRBV7-2 to TRBJ2-7; tentatively, D is TRBD1 (6 bases). Germline-derived CDR1 and CDR2 are SGHTA and FQGNSA. V lost 2 bases and J lost 6, with 8 bases in between. The CDR3 consists of 12 residues. The CDR3 DNA follows: TGTGCCAGCAGCTTAATGGGGGCCGAGCAGTACTTC. Translated: CASSLMGAEQYF.

The V call is TRBV5-1, the J call TRBJ1-5, with D hard to call. The V end was cut by 0 bases, the J end by 7 bases, with 11 bases between. The CDR3 extends over 14 amino acids. Looked up from germline, CDR1 is SGHRS and CDR2 is YFSETQ. CDR3: CASSLDGTKQPQHF. In nucleotides, the CDR3 is TGCGCCAGCAGCTTGGACGGTACTAAGCAGCCCCAGCATTTT.

This sequence joins TRBV7-8 and TRBJ1-1, with D uncertain. CDR1 is SGHVS, CDR2 FQNEAQ, per germline. V lost 7 bases, J lost 7 bases, and 10 bases lay in between. The CDR3 is made up of 11 amino acids. Here the CDR3 reads CASTLDGEAFF. CDR3 sequence (DNA): TGTGCCAGCACCCTAGACGGTGAAGCTTTCTTT.

The chain employs TRBV7-2 and TRBJ1-2; 12 bases are shared with TRBD1. V shed 5 bases and J 4 bases; nucleotides not matched to a gene: 11. CDR1 SGHTA and CDR2 FQGNSA come from the germline V gene. The length of the CDR3 is 17 residues. The DNA for the CDR3 is TGTGCCAGCAGCCCCTCCGGCGGGGGACAGGGGGCCTATGGCTACACCTTC. Protein sequence: CASSPSGGGQGAYGYTF. The full variable domain, with the rest looked up from reference TRBV7-2 and TRBJ1-2, is GAGVSQSPSNKVTEKGKDVELRCDPISGHTALYWYRQSLGQGLEFLIYFQGNSAPDKSGLPSDRFSAERTGGSVSTLTIQRTQQEDSAVYLCASSPSGGGQGAYGYTFGSGTRLTVV.

This clone was seen only a few times. The gene calls are TRBV6-1 and TRBJ2-4; 9 bases are a match to TRBD1. V lost 7 bases, J lost 9 bases, and 7 bases stayed unmatched. The CDR3 runs 13 residues. CDR1 and CDR2 (germline): MNHNS, SASEGT. The CDR3 loop is CASTERTGAIQYF. The CDR3 DNA follows: TGTGCCAGCACCGAAAGGACAGGGGCCATTCAGTACTTC.

The chain combines TRBV6-5 with TRBJ2-7, with no clear D. CDR3 length: 11 residues. CDR1 and CDR2 from the germline V gene are MNHEY and SVGAGI. With 0 bases removed from V and 6 bases from J, the gap between germline ends came to 3 bases. CDR3 protein: CASSYSSEQYF. CDR3 sequence (DNA): TGTGCCAGCAGTTACTCTAGCGAGCAGTACTTC.

V usage is TRBV10-3 and J usage is TRBJ2-1, with 8 positions matching TRBD2. Germline V gives CDR1 ENHRY, CDR2 SYGVKD. This CDR3 spans 14 amino acids. Trimming at V came to 8 bases and at J to 9 bases, leaving 12 bases not matched to a gene. The CDR3 reads CAIRGGGSVGEQFF. CDR3 coding DNA: TGTGCCATCCGCGGCGGGGGGTCGGTCGGTGAGCAGTTCTTC.